Below, 27 T cell receptor beta chains from the same sample are listed, as sequenced in a study of blood T cell repertoires in COVID-19. TCRdb's copy holds only in-frame clones and misses some; the assay was immunoSEQ multiplex PCR. The data contain some 24,000 clones, roughly 87% of them singletons. The specimen sequenced was peripheral blood. These receptor sequences come from a human donor in a cohort sampled during active COVID-19.

The rearrangement links TRBV19 to TRBJ2-2; 14 nucleotides agree with TRBD2. Unmatched junction bases numbered 10, after V lost 7 bases and J lost 6 bases. This CDR3 has 17 amino acids. Germline V gene lookup returns CDR1 LNHDA and CDR2 SQIVND (reference sequence). Written as DNA, the CDR3 is TGTGCCAGTACTTTGACTAGCGGGAGGGCCGGTCCCGGGGAGCTGTTTTTT. It specifies CASTLTSGRAGPGELFF.

The chain uses TRBV7-2 and TRBJ1-2; no clear D. V was shortened by 5 bases and J by 7 bases, with 17 bases between the two germline ends. Germline V CDR1 and CDR2: SGHTA, FQGNSA. CDR3 size: 14 residues. CDR3 sequence reads: CASSIGGGSAGYTF. As DNA, the CDR3 is TGTGCCAGCAGCATAGGTGGCGGCTCAGCTGGCTACACCTTC.

In DNA, the CDR3 is TGTGCCGTCCCCGGGACAGGGGGCCGCGAGCAGTACTTC. Residues: CAVPGTGGREQYF. This chain uses TRBV2 with TRBJ2-7; 12 positions agree with TRBD1. The CDR3 covers 13 residues. Unmatched junction bases numbered 8, after V lost 11 bases and J lost 6 bases. Germline-derived CDR1 and CDR2 are SNHLY and FYNNEI.

The chain is built from TRBV3-1 (or the pseudogene TRBV3-2) and TRBJ2-6; D call uncertain. The germline V gene encodes CDR1 LGHDT and CDR2 YNNKEL (reference sequence). This CDR3 is built from 14 residues. Trimming pared 4 bases from V and 1 base from J, leaving 5 bases between. CDR3 nucleotides: TGTGCCAGCAGCCGCAGTTCTGGGGCCAACGTCCTGACTTTC. This gives the protein CASSRSSGANVLTF.

This rearrangement joins TRBV7-2 to TRBJ1-2; D remains unclear. Per the germline V gene, CDR1 is SGHTA and CDR2 is FQGNSA. This CDR3 spans 14 amino acids. Trimming took 4 bases from V and 8 from J, leaving 17 bases between them. The CDR3 reads CASSSTPRVMGYTF. CDR3 coding DNA: TGTGCCAGCAGCTCAACCCCTCGGGTAATGGGCTACACCTTC.

V is TRBV5-1 and J is TRBJ2-5; D not certain. CDR1 SGHRS and CDR2 YFSETQ come from the germline V gene. Trimming pared 0 bases from V and 1 base from J, leaving 7 bases between. The CDR3 has 14 amino acids. Written as DNA, the CDR3 is TGCGCCAGCAGCTTGGTATCGTCCCAAGAGACCCAGTACTTC. Protein product: CASSLVSSQETQYF.

The chain couples TRBV7-2 to TRBJ2-3; weak D call: TRBD2 (6 bases). This CDR3 contains 15 residues. V lost 5 bases and J 7 bases, leaving 19 bases between the germline ends. Germline V lookup: CDR1 SGHTA, CDR2 FQGNSA. Here the CDR3 reads CASSVGTAGPNTQYF. Here the CDR3 DNA reads TGTGCCAGCAGCGTCGGTACCGCGGGGCCGAATACGCAGTATTTT.

As concerns this clone: The same CDR3 is also encoded by other DNA sequences in this sample. The V gene is TRBV10-1, the J gene TRBJ2-7, with 9 bases fitting TRBD1. Germline V CDR1 and CDR2: WNHNN, SYGVQD (reference sequence). Losses at the gene ends were 0 bases for V and 3 bases for J; bases not matched to a gene: 6. CDR3 size: 16 residues. CDR3 protein: CASSESVGQGIYEQYF. DNA for the CDR3: TGCGCCAGCAGTGAGTCAGTAGGACAGGGGATCTACGAGCAGTACTTC.

CDR3 protein: CASSYGTRTGEQYF. Written as DNA, the CDR3 is TGTGCCAGCAGTTACGGGACTAGGACGGGCGAGCAGTACTTC. The genes are TRBV6-2 or TRBV6-3 and TRBJ2-7; 8 nucleotides line up with TRBD2. CDR1 MNHEY and CDR2 SVGEGT come from the germline V gene. This CDR3 region has 14 residues. The ends lost 2 bases at V and 6 bases at J; junction bases unmatched: 6.

CDR3 nucleotide sequence: TGTGCCAGATCCTTCAGGATCTCCTACGAGCAGTACTTC. Translated: CARSFRISYEQYF. This chain links TRBV27 with TRBJ2-7, with D hard to call. Trimming removed 9 bases from V and 0 bases from J, with 12 bases in between. Germline loops: CDR1 MNHEY, CDR2 SMNVEV (reference sequence). CDR3 size: 13 residues.

The genes are TRBV7-2 and TRBJ2-5; TRBD1 might be the D (6 bases). CDR1 and CDR2 from the germline V gene are SGHTA and FQGNSA. The CDR3 is made up of 14 amino acids. Trimming stripped 5 bases from V and 0 bases from J, with 10 bases between. The CDR3 sequence is CASSLRTDQETQYF. Written as DNA, the CDR3 is TGTGCCAGCAGCCTCCGGACAGACCAAGAGACCCAGTACTTC. Full variable domain (missing parts from reference TRBV7-2 and TRBJ2-5): GAGVSQSPSNKVTEKGKDVELRCDPISGHTALYWYRQSLGQGLEFLIYFQGNSAPDKSGLPSDRFSAERTGGSVSTLTIQRTQQEDSAVYLCASSLRTDQETQYFGPGTRLLVL.

This clone was counted a few times. This chain joins TRBV2 and TRBJ2-2, with D perhaps matching TRBD2 (6 bases). Germline V CDR1 and CDR2: SNHLY, FYNNEI. V shed 6 bases and J shed 6 bases, with 14 bases lying between them. The CDR3 runs 14 residues. The CDR3 is CASSQILAPGELFF. DNA for the CDR3: TGTGCCAGCAGCCAGATCCTAGCGCCCGGGGAGCTGTTTTTT.

In this sample, this clone turned up once. This chain uses TRBV13 with TRBJ2-7; 13 nucleotides agree with TRBD2. This CDR3 is 16 amino acids long. CDR1 and CDR2 (germline): PRHDT, FYEKMQ (reference sequence). J was trimmed by 1 base and V by 4 bases; bases with no gene match: 4. The CDR3, as DNA: TGTGCCAGCAGCTACCGACTAGCGGGGGGATCCTACGAGCAGTACTTC. Protein sequence: CASSYRLAGGSYEQYF. Together with reference TRBV13 and TRBJ2-7, the CDR3 gives the full variable domain: AAGVIQSPRHLIKEKRETATLKCYPIPRHDTVYWYQQGPGQDPQFLISFYEKMQSDKGSIPDRFSAQQFSDYHSELNMSSLELGDSALYFCASSYRLAGGSYEQYFGPGTRLTVT.

V gene TRBV11-2 combines with J gene TRBJ1-1; D is unclear. The V gene's germline CDR1 is SGHAT and CDR2 FQNNGV. Trimming took off 5 bases at V and 1 base at J, with 11 bases between the two ends. This CDR3 region has 14 residues. The CDR3 protein is CASSLGRGNTEAFF. CDR3 DNA sequence: TGTGCCAGCAGCCTGGGCCGTGGGAACACTGAAGCTTTCTTT. Drawing the rest from reference TRBV11-2 and TRBJ1-1, the complete variable domain is EAGVAQSPRYKIIEKRQSVAFWCNPISGHATLYWYQQILGQGPKLLIQFQNNGVVDDSQLPKDRFSAERLKGVDSTLKIQPAKLEDSAVYLCASSLGRGNTEAFFGQGTRLTVV.

This clone was observed once. The chain has TRBV4-1 and TRBJ1-4, with D perhaps matching TRBD1 (5 bases). The V end lost 4 bases, the J end lost 2 bases, and 14 bases lay between the germline ends. The CDR3 length is 16 residues. Per the germline V gene, CDR1 is MGHRA and CDR2 is YSYEKL. The CDR3 sequence is CASSRVEGSTNEKLFF. The CDR3 DNA is TGCGCCAGCAGCCGAGTGGAGGGGAGCACTAATGAAAAACTGTTTTTT.

The J gene is TRBJ2-7, the V gene TRBV6-2 or TRBV6-3; TRBD1 might be the D (6 bases). The CDR3 has 16 residues. Germline assignment: CDR1 MNHEY and CDR2 SVGEGT. V was shortened by 2 bases and J by 5 bases, with 19 bases between the two germline ends. Written as DNA, the CDR3 is TGTGCCAGCAGTTACCCCTGGGGAAGGGGGAACCACGAGCAGTACTTC. This codes for CASSYPWGRGNHEQYF.

This chain joins TRBV12-1 and TRBJ2-6; the table names TRBD2, a call not compared with the DNA. TRBV12-1 is reported as a pseudogene. The CDR3 contains 17 residues. The CDR3 reads CASSFFRSFSGANVLTF. The CDR3 DNA is TGTGCCAGCAGCTTTTTCCGTAGTTTCTCTGGGGCCAACGTCCTGACTTTC.

The V and J genes are TRBV18 and TRBJ2-7, with D possibly matching TRBD2 (5 bases). With 1 base removed from V and 1 base from J, the gap between germline ends came to 8 bases. Germline V gene lookup returns CDR1 KGHSH and CDR2 LQKENI. This CDR3 is 14 amino acids long. The CDR3 spells CASSPRRDSYEQYF. CDR3 sequence (DNA): TGTGCCAGCTCACCACGCCGGGATTCCTACGAGCAGTACTTC.

The rearrangement links TRBV4-3 to TRBJ2-5; D might be TRBD1 (5 bases). V was clipped by 0 bases and J by 5 bases, with 10 bases between them. Germline V CDR1 and CDR2: LGHNA, YSLEER. The CDR3 loop spans 14 amino acids. As DNA, the CDR3 is TGCGCCAGCAGCCAAGAAATCCACAGGGAGACCCAGTACTTC. The encoded protein is CASSQEIHRETQYF.

The V call is TRBV19, the J call TRBJ1-5; 10 bases line up with TRBD1. CDR1 and CDR2 (germline): LNHDA, SQIVND (reference sequence). The CDR3 has 15 residues. With 7 bases clipped from V and 6 bases from J, the junction kept 9 bases outside the gene matches. DNA for the CDR3: TGTGCCAGTACCCTGGGACAGGGGTTTGGTCAGCCCCAGCATTTT. This encodes CASTLGQGFGQPQHF.

By sample fraction, this clone is medium-sized. The CDR3 loop reads CASSLVGLMNTEAFF. CDR3 coding DNA: TGTGCCAGCAGCTTAGTAGGACTTATGAACACTGAAGCTTTCTTT. J is TRBJ1-1 and V is TRBV7-9; no clear D gene. This CDR3 spans 15 amino acids. Germline CDR1 and CDR2: SEHNR and FQNEAQ (reference sequence). V was pared by 1 base and J by 0 bases, with 9 bases between.

The chain carries TRBV14 and TRBJ1-1; a possible D gene is TRBD1 (5 bases). V shed 4 bases and J shed 7 bases, with 25 bases lying between them. Per germline, CDR1 SGHDN and CDR2 FVKESK. This CDR3 has 17 amino acids. The CDR3 DNA follows: TGTGCCAGCAGCCTCCCCGGCACGGTTCTACAGGCCAATGAAGCTTTCTTT. It yields the protein CASSLPGTVLQANEAFF.

This chain links TRBV18 with TRBJ2-7; 13 nucleotides align to TRBD2. J was trimmed by 5 bases and V by 3 bases; bases with no gene match: 4. Germline-derived CDR1 and CDR2 are KGHSH and LQKENI. This CDR3 region has 15 residues. CDR3: CASSPTSGGAHEQYF. The CDR3 DNA follows: TGTGCCAGCTCACCTACTAGCGGGGGGGCCCACGAGCAGTACTTC.

The chain carries TRBV29-1 and TRBJ2-5; a weak D match, TRBD1 (8 bases). CDR1 is SQVTM, CDR2 ANQGSEA, per germline. The CDR3 runs to 19 residues. Trimming pared 1 base from V and 5 bases from J, leaving 29 bases between. For the CDR3, the DNA is TGCAGCGTTGAAGCCCCCCGGGCGGCAGGGGGCAGGGGAGGGGAGACCCAGTACTTC. Translation gives CSVEAPRAAGGRGGETQYF.

The chain couples TRBV10-2 to TRBJ1-2; the match to TRBD1 covers 8 bases. The CDR3 covers 14 residues. CDR1 WSHSY and CDR2 SAAADI come from the germline V gene. Unmatched junction bases numbered 3, after V lost 2 bases and J lost 4 bases. The CDR3 DNA sequence: TGCGCCAGCAGTGAGACAGGGGGACCCTATGGCTACACCTTC. Its translation: CASSETGGPYGYTF.

This chain links TRBV9 with TRBJ1-1; D may be TRBD1 (6 bases). With 3 bases removed from V and 4 bases from J, the gap between germline ends came to 10 bases. The CDR3 spans 13 residues. In germline, CDR1 is SGDLS, CDR2 YYNGEE. CDR3 in amino acids: CASSAAGATEAFF. In DNA form, the CDR3 reads TGTGCCAGCAGCGCGGCGGGGGCCACTGAAGCTTTCTTT.

The CDR3 loop reads CASSVGTDREETQYF. The CDR3 nucleotides are TGTGCCAGCAGCGTGGGAACGGACAGGGAAGAGACCCAGTACTTC. This chain links TRBV5-4 with TRBJ2-5; TRBD1 matches at 8 bases. The CDR3 contains 15 residues. V trimming: 4 bases; J trimming: 3 bases; junction bases outside the gene matches: 8. Germline V gene lookup returns CDR1 SGHNT and CDR2 YYREEE (reference sequence).